One sample yielded the 28 T cell receptor beta chains listed below, sequenced in a study of T cell clonality in common variable immunodeficiency (dated by TCRdb to about 2015). What the authors observed across the whole study: CVID TCRbeta sequences reportedly showed fewer deletions and N-nucleotide insertions and lacked highly modified clones with 13 or more V deletions.

These receptors lack a known antigen. Libraries came from the immunoSEQ multiplex PCR assay. TCRdb stores this immuneACCESS table with in-frame sequences only. Part of the clones is absent; in the studies checked, under half of the shortfall reflects unresolved V genes, and no reason is known for the rest. The table records 25,000 to 35,000 clones for this sample, and not one of them appears only once. Together, the top ten hold 29% of the sample. The sequenced sample consisted of peripheral blood mononuclear cells. These receptors all stem from a human donor with common variable immunodeficiency.

In this sample, this clone turned up many times. The read finishes 3 residues shy of the CDR3 end, and the germline J gene is used to complete it. V is TRBV5-1 and J is TRBJ2-3; possible D gene TRBD2, 5 bases. V lost 4 bases and J lost 2, with 11 bases in between. The CDR3 covers 14 residues. The germline V gene has CDR1 SGHRS and CDR2 YFSETQ. The CDR3 sequence is CASSRPGDTDTQYF. The sequenced CDR3 bases are TGCGCCAGCAGCCGGCCCGGGGACACAGATACG.

Turning to this clone: Read data end 3 residues before the CDR3 end; the end is taken from the germline J gene. The chain couples TRBV18 to TRBJ2-3; D gene ambiguous. CDR3 length equals 14 residues. Trimming left V 6 bases short and J 0 bases short, with 10 bases between. CDR1 is KGHSH, CDR2 LQKENI, per germline. The sequenced part of the CDR3 DNA is TGTGCCAGCTCGCAATCCACTAGCACAGATACG. Translated: CASSQSTSTDT. The full CDR3 is CASSQSTSTDTQYF.

Points on this clone: The CDR3 end falls 3 residues outside the read, so it is completed with the germline J gene. The chain recombines TRBV6-1 with TRBJ1-3; the D gene is possibly TRBD1 (5 bases). V was trimmed by 7 bases and J by 7 bases, leaving 17 bases between them. CDR3 length: 14 residues. CDR1 MNHNS and CDR2 SASEGT come from the germline V gene. This CDR3 reads CASIQAGGGNTIYF. CDR3 DNA (partial): TGTGCCAGCATTCAAGCCGGGGGTGGTAACACC.

This clone showed up many times. The CDR3 end falls 3 residues outside the read, so it is completed with the germline J gene. The rearrangement uses TRBV5-6 and TRBJ2-5; 10 nucleotides agree with TRBD1. Germline CDR1 SGHDT, CDR2 YYEEEE. This CDR3 has 14 amino acids. The trim removed 2 bases at V and 5 bases at J, leaving 3 bases unmatched. CDR3 DNA, as far as it was read: TGTGCCAGCAGCTTCGGGACAGGGGTGGAGACC. Encoded protein: CASSFGTGVET. The full CDR3 is CASSFGTGVETQYF.

This clone was recorded a few times. The CDR3 goes on 3 residues after the read ends, and that part is filled in from the germline J gene. The rearrangement links TRBV18 to TRBJ2-2; the match to TRBD2 covers 8 bases. Per germline, CDR1 KGHSH and CDR2 LQKENI. The CDR3 sequence is 17 residues long. With 2 bases clipped from V and 0 bases from J, the junction kept 5 bases outside the gene matches. The sequenced CDR3 bases are TGTGCCAGCTCACCATGGGCAGCGGGGGCGAACACCGGGGAG. As protein: CASSPWAAGANTGE. The whole CDR3 region reads CASSPWAAGANTGELFF. The entire variable domain, with the rest obtained from reference TRBV18 and TRBJ2-2, is as follows: NAGVMQNPRHLVRRRGQEARLRCSPMKGHSHVYWYRQLPEEGLKFMVYLQKENIIDESGMPKERFSAEFPKEGPSILRIQQVVRGDSAAYFCASSPWAAGANTGELFFGEGSRLTVL.

This clone has ten or more counts. Sequence at one end of the junction differs from germline and may be a read error. The CDR3 end is not reached by the read, which stops 3 residues before it; the germline J gene fills it in. The V and J genes are TRBV29-1 and TRBJ2-1, with TRBD1 matching over 7 bases. Germline V gene sequence: CDR1 SQVTM, CDR2 ANQGSEA. This CDR3 has 14 amino acids. CDR3 protein: CSVEGQASYNEQFF. Partial CDR3 DNA: TGCAGCGTGGAAGGACAGGCGTCCTACAATGAG.

This clone was detected many times. The DNA read from the CDR3 is TGTGCCAGCAGCTCCTCGGATACG. As protein: CASSSSDT. The whole CDR3 sequence reads CASSSSDTQYF. J is TRBJ2-3 and V is TRBV7-2; D is unclear. Read sequence stops 3 residues before the CDR3 end, and the germline J gene provides the missing end. Germline V gene sequence: CDR1 SGHTA, CDR2 FQGNSA. This CDR3 region has 11 residues. The V gene lost 4 bases and the J gene lost 6 bases, with 5 bases spanning the gap.

Worth noting for this clone: The CDR3 goes on 3 residues after the read ends, and that part is filled in from the germline J gene. The chain links TRBV7-9 to TRBJ2-3, with D possibly matching TRBD1 (5 bases). The CDR3 runs to 15 residues. CDR1 is SEHNR, CDR2 FQNEAQ, per germline (reference sequence). The ends were cut back, 2 bases at V and 5 bases at J, with 14 bases in the middle. Incomplete CDR3 DNA: TGTGCCAGCAGCTTAATGGAAGGGGCCGGAGATACG. This encodes CASSLMEGAGDT. The entire CDR3 reads CASSLMEGAGDTQYF.

Only a few counts were recorded for this clone. The observed sequence ends 3 residues before the CDR3 terminus, with the missing tail filled in from the germline J gene. This sequence joins TRBV30 and TRBJ1-6; 11 bases line up with TRBD1. The CDR3 has 14 residues. V dropped 2 bases and J dropped 9; count of bases not matched to a gene: 3. CDR1 and CDR2 from the germline V gene are GTSNPN and SVGIG (reference sequence). CDR3 in amino acids: CAWSPGQGASPLHF. The sequenced part of the CDR3 DNA is TGTGCCTGGAGTCCCGGACAGGGGGCTTCACCC.

A remark on this clone: The read is 3 residues too short to cover the CDR3 end, so that end is filled in from the germline J gene. The V gene is TRBV19, the J gene TRBJ2-4; 7 nucleotides agree with TRBD2. V lost 3 bases and J lost 6; bases outside the gene matches: 5. The V gene's germline CDR1 is LNHDA and CDR2 SQIVND (reference sequence). The CDR3 extends over 14 amino acids. CDR3 DNA, as far as it was read: TGTGCCAGTAGTATCGGACTAGAGAGAAACATT. Translated: CASSIGLERNI. The entire CDR3 reads CASSIGLERNIQYF. The variable domain in full, with the rest retrieved from reference TRBV19 and TRBJ2-4, is DGGITQSPKYLFRKEGQNVTLSCEQNLNHDAMYWYRQDPGQGLRLIYYSQIVNDFQKGDIAEGYSVSREKKESFPLTVTSAQKNPTAFYLCASSIGLERNIQYFGAGTRLSVL.

With regard to this clone: The read comes to an end 3 residues before the CDR3 does, leaving the germline J gene to fill in the end. The V gene is TRBV7-9, the J gene TRBJ1-2; D is unresolved. This CDR3 region has 15 residues. V lost 4 bases, J lost 5 bases, and 17 bases lay in between. Germline V gene sequence: CDR1 SEHNR, CDR2 FQNEAQ (reference sequence). The sequenced CDR3 bases are TGTGCCAGCAGCTCTGGATCCATTAGGGCGTATGGC. Protein sequence: CASSSGSIRAYG. From start to end, the CDR3 is CASSSGSIRAYGYTF.

In its sample, this clone was seen many times. Read data end 3 residues before the CDR3 end; the end is taken from the germline J gene. The rearrangement uses TRBV18 and TRBJ1-1; D may be TRBD1 (5 bases). In germline, CDR1 is KGHSH, CDR2 LQKENI. The CDR3 loop spans 13 amino acids. Trimming took off 9 bases at V and 2 bases at J, with 13 bases between the two ends. The part of the CDR3 DNA that was read is TGTGCCAGTGCCCAGGGTAGAAACACTGAA. This encodes CASAQGRNTE. The entire CDR3 reads CASAQGRNTEAFF.

In the case of this clone: Read sequence stops 3 residues before the CDR3 end, and the germline J gene provides the missing end. This chain connects TRBV19 to TRBJ1-5; 7 bases map to TRBD1. The CDR3 covers 16 residues. Per the germline V gene, CDR1 is LNHDA and CDR2 is SQIVND (reference sequence). The V gene end was trimmed by 6 bases and the J gene end by 9 bases; junction bases not matched to a gene: 17. CDR3 DNA, as far as it was read: TGTGCCAGTAGGCTTGCCGGGACAGCCGAGTTACGGCCC. Protein: CASRLAGTAELRP. The CDR3 as a whole reads CASRLAGTAELRPQHF.

This clone was seen more than once but under ten times. The missing CDR3 end, 3 residues past where the read stops, is filled in from the germline J gene. The V gene is TRBV19, the J gene TRBJ1-4, with 9 bases lining up with TRBD1. Germline CDR1 is LNHDA and CDR2 is SQIVND (reference sequence). This CDR3 comprises 19 residues. Germline trimming cut 3 bases from V and 4 bases from J; bases unmatched to any gene: 15. CDR3 DNA, as far as it was read: TGTGCCAGTAGTATCTCCAATAATCCCCGGGACAGGGTTAATGAAAAA. Translation gives CASSISNNPRDRVNEK. The full CDR3 protein reads CASSISNNPRDRVNEKLFF.

This clone was found many times. The CDR3 goes on 3 residues after the read ends, and that part is filled in from the germline J gene. The V call is TRBV14, the J call TRBJ2-7; no clear D. CDR3 length: 14 amino acids. V was pared by 4 bases and J by 0 bases, with 10 bases between. Germline V gene lookup returns CDR1 SGHDN and CDR2 FVKESK. CDR3 DNA (partial): TGTGCCAGCAGCCCCCGTACCAGCTCCTACGAG. Amino acid sequence: CASSPRTSSYE. The entire CDR3 is CASSPRTSSYEQYF.

Only a few counts were recorded for this clone. The read stops 3 residues short of the end of the CDR3; the missing end is completed from the germline J gene. The V and J genes are TRBV7-2 and TRBJ2-3; TRBD1 might be the D (5 bases). Germline assignment: CDR1 SGHTA and CDR2 FQGNSA. CDR3 size: 15 residues. The part of the CDR3 DNA that was read is TGTGCCAGCAGCTTTGGGGCCACCCGTGAGGCGACG. Residues: CASSFGATREAT. The whole CDR3 reads CASSFGATREATQYF.

In regard to this clone: The CDR3 end is not reached by the read, which stops 3 residues before it; the germline J gene fills it in. The chain is built from TRBV6-2 or TRBV6-3 and TRBJ2-7, with 7 positions matching TRBD1. The CDR3 sequence is 13 residues long. Germline CDR1 and CDR2: MNHEY and SVGEGT. Losses at the gene ends were 7 bases for V and 3 bases for J; bases not matched to a gene: 6. The CDR3 protein is CASKDRELYEQYF. The CDR3 DNA, read in part, is TGTGCCAGCAAAGACAGGGAGCTCTACGAG.

This clone was seen a few times. The read ends 3 residues early relative to the CDR3; the germline J gene fills the gap. The V gene is TRBV30, the J gene TRBJ2-5; 8 bases are a match to TRBD2. Germline-derived CDR1 and CDR2 are GTSNPN and SVGIG (reference sequence). J lost 2 bases, V lost 3 bases, and 8 bases had no gene match. CDR3 length: 15 amino acids. CDR3 loop: CAWSLERGIQETQYF. Incomplete CDR3 DNA: TGTGCCTGGAGCTTGGAGCGGGGGATTCAAGAGACC.

A note on this clone: The read terminates 3 residues ahead of where the CDR3 ends, so the germline J gene completes it. The rearrangement joins TRBV6-4 to TRBJ2-5; TRBD1 is a possible D gene (5 bases). With 2 bases removed from V and 1 base from J, the gap between germline ends came to 8 bases. Germline V gives CDR1 MRHNA, CDR2 SNTAGT. This CDR3 comprises 14 residues. CDR3 DNA (partial): TGTGCCAGCAGTGACGCCAGGGTCCAAGAGACC. It is translated as CASSDARVQET. The whole CDR3 sequence is CASSDARVQETQYF.

This clone was seen more than once but under ten times. The read halts 3 residues ahead of the CDR3 end, with the missing end drawn from the germline J gene. The chain recombines TRBV6-2 or TRBV6-3 with TRBJ2-3; the match to TRBD2 covers 8 bases. The CDR3 consists of 15 residues. The J segment lost 4 bases and the V segment lost 7 bases, leaving 10 bases of the junction unmatched. Germline values: CDR1 MNHEY, CDR2 SVGEGT. The CDR3 reads CASKAQTSAADTQYF. CDR3 DNA, as far as it was read: TGTGCCAGCAAGGCCCAGACTAGCGCGGCAGATACG.

As for this clone: Read sequence stops 3 residues before the CDR3 end, and the germline J gene provides the missing end. The rearrangement uses TRBV19 and TRBJ2-1, with TRBD1 as a possible D gene (5 bases). The germline V gene has CDR1 LNHDA and CDR2 SQIVND (reference sequence). The CDR3 contains 15 residues. Trimming removed 5 bases at V and 6 bases at J, with 17 bases between. The covered CDR3 bases are TGTGCCAGTAGTCCCGACAGTGGGGTCCTCAATGAG. Protein product: CASSPDSGVLNE. The whole CDR3 is CASSPDSGVLNEQFF.

This clone was found many times. The missing CDR3 end, 3 residues past where the read stops, is filled in from the germline J gene. The V gene is TRBV20-1, the J gene TRBJ2-2, with 8 bases identical to TRBD1. This CDR3 is 17 amino acids long. CDR1 and CDR2 from the germline V gene are DFQATT and SNEGSKA (reference sequence). The junction had 12 bases not matched to a gene; V was cut back by 0 bases and J by 6 bases. CDR3 DNA, as far as it was read: TGCAGTGCTAGAGAAAGGGGATCAGGGGGCGATGCCGGGGAG. Protein product: CSARERGSGGDAGE. The complete CDR3 reads CSARERGSGGDAGELFF.

Many counts were recorded for this clone. Sequencing ends 3 residues short of the CDR3 end; the germline J gene provides the rest. V and J are TRBV7-3 and TRBJ2-3; TRBD1 matches 10 bases. V was clipped by 5 bases and J by 2 bases; unmatched bases: 13. The CDR3 length is 18 residues. Germline CDR1 is SGHTA and CDR2 is FQGTGA. Here the CDR3 reads CASSPSGQGTSVTDTQYF. CDR3 DNA (partial): TGTGCCAGCAGCCCGTCGGGACAGGGGACCTCTGTCACAGATACG.

The table lists this clone with many counts. The CDR3 end lies 3 residues beyond the end of the read and is filled in from the germline J gene. The V and J genes are TRBV6-2 or TRBV6-3 and TRBJ2-4, with D possibly matching TRBD1 (6 bases). V shed 9 bases and J shed 8 bases, with 11 bases lying between them. CDR3 length equals 11 residues. Germline V lookup: CDR1 MNHEY, CDR2 SVGEGT. The CDR3 region is CASTGLHIQYF. The covered CDR3 bases are TGTGCCAGTACAGGGCTCCACATT.

This clone has a handful of counts. Sequencing ends 3 residues short of the CDR3 end; the germline J gene provides the rest. The rearrangement uses TRBV6-2 or TRBV6-3 and TRBJ2-5; a weak D match, TRBD1 (5 bases). The germline V gene encodes CDR1 MNHEY and CDR2 SVGEGT. V lost 2 bases and J 0 bases, leaving 10 bases between the germline ends. The CDR3 loop spans 15 amino acids. The sequenced CDR3 bases are TGTGCCAGCAGTTACCCGGCAGGGAACCAAGAGACC. It yields the protein CASSYPAGNQET. The entire CDR3 reads CASSYPAGNQETQYF.

There are a few counts of this clone. Read sequence stops 3 residues before the CDR3 end, and the germline J gene provides the missing end. The chain couples TRBV6-1 to TRBJ2-5; D perhaps matches TRBD2 (7 bases). Germline CDR1 MNHNS, CDR2 SASEGT. Between the trimmed V and J ends, which lost 1 base and 0 bases, there was a span of 12 bases. The CDR3 contains 16 residues. The CDR3 region is CASSEGRGHNQETQYF. The covered CDR3 bases are TGTGCCAGCAGTGAAGGGCGGGGGCACAACCAAGAGACC.

With respect to this clone: The read ends 3 residues early relative to the CDR3; the germline J gene fills the gap. The chain joins TRBV11-2 to TRBJ2-7; a weak D match, TRBD2 (5 bases). The length of the CDR3 is 14 residues. The germline CDR1 and CDR2 sequences are SGHAT and FQNNGV. The V end lost 1 base, the J end lost 3 bases, and 10 bases lay between the germline ends. The covered CDR3 bases are TGTGCCAGCAGCTTAGCGGGGTTCTACTACGAG. The encoded protein is CASSLAGFYYE. The full CDR3 protein reads CASSLAGFYYEQYF.

A note on this clone: The CDR3 end falls 3 residues outside the read, so it is completed with the germline J gene. The rearrangement uses TRBV7-9 and TRBJ1-3, with D tentatively TRBD1 (5 bases). The CDR3 runs 13 residues. Germline V gene sequence: CDR1 SEHNR, CDR2 FQNEAQ (reference sequence). V was shortened by 10 bases and J by 4 bases, with 14 bases between the two germline ends. The CDR3 is CATRRGTGNTIYF. CDR3 DNA, as far as it was read: TGTGCCACCCGAAGGGGTACCGGAAACACC.